This TCR beta chain was captured by sequencing in a study of T cells in Graves' hyperthyroidism and ophthalmopathy. Amplified regions were TCR beta CDR3 sequences from RNA transcripts. RT-PCR in the first round (using the HTBI primer set) targeted the TCR CDR3. MiXCR was run by TCRdb on the multiplex PCR reads, yielding one entry per CDR3 protein. Of some 340,000 distinct CDR3 sequences in the sample, approximately 15% were seen once. Uncontrolled infection, other autoimmune disease, pregnancy or lactation barred patients from enrollment. General study findings and limits: In simple terms, a model built on 13 V-J features told ophthalmopathy apart from stable hyperthyroidism.

This clonotype was picked up many times. Its antigen is unidentified. Per the germline V gene, CDR1 is DFQATT and CDR2 is SNEGSKA (reference sequence). The CDR3 has 15 residues. The J segment lost 6 bases and the V segment lost 6 bases, leaving 12 bases of the junction unmatched. The receptor was isolated from a woman in her thirties or forties with Graves' ophthalmopathy. The sample taken for sequencing was blood. The genes are TRBV20-1 and TRBJ2-3; 10 bases map to TRBD2. The CDR3 here is CSAVDSSGSRDTQYF. The CDR3 DNA is TGCAGTGCAGTCGACTCTAGCGGGAGTAGGGATACGCAGTATTTT.